A single sample is the source of the 28 T cell receptor beta chains below, sequenced in a study of beta chain features in type 1 diabetes. Expressed TCRB transcripts were sequenced because the entire RNA isolate underwent reverse transcription. Assay: immunoSEQ multiplex PCR; the TCRdb copy retains only in-frame clones and omits some. The sample consists of around 44,000 clones, about half of them appearing once. The sequenced sample was stem cell memory CD4+ T cells from blood. The source of these receptors is a woman aged 25 to 39 in good health.

A few counts support this clone. V is TRBV7-9 and J is TRBJ2-5; no definite D call. Trimming took off 6 bases at V and 2 bases at J, with 10 bases between the two ends. Germline lookup yields CDR1 SEHNR and CDR2 FQNEAQ (reference sequence). This CDR3 has 13 amino acids. The CDR3 DNA follows: TGTGCCAGCAGTCACGACACTCAAGAGACCCAGTACTTC. This sequence encodes CASSHDTQETQYF.

This chain uses TRBV6-5 with TRBJ2-1; possible D gene TRBD2, 5 bases. Deletions cut 5 bases from V and 7 bases from J, with 15 bases between. This CDR3 is built from 14 residues. CDR1 and CDR2 (germline): MNHEY, SVGAGI. The CDR3 reads CASSRRTRGNEQFF. The CDR3 nucleotides read TGTGCCAGCAGTCGTCGGACCCGAGGGAATGAGCAGTTCTTC.

The CDR3 loop reads CASSPLAGELEQYF. The CDR3 DNA is TGTGCCAGCTCACCTCTAGCGGGAGAACTCGAGCAGTACTTC. The V call is TRBV18, the J call TRBJ2-7, with TRBD2 matching 10 bases. This CDR3 is 14 amino acids long. Per germline, CDR1 KGHSH and CDR2 LQKENI. J gave up 6 bases and V 3 bases, and 5 bases lay outside the gene matches.

This clone came up a few times. This sequence joins TRBV7-2 and TRBJ2-7; D is possibly TRBD2 (6 bases). Trimming cost V 5 bases and J 5 bases, with 16 bases left between them. The CDR3 is 14 residues long. Germline-derived CDR1 and CDR2 are SGHTA and FQGNSA. The CDR3 reads CASSQGLLGNEQYF. In DNA form, the CDR3 reads TGTGCCAGCAGCCAGGGACTCCTCGGTAACGAGCAGTACTTC.

This sequence joins TRBV11-2 and TRBJ2-1; the match to TRBD1 covers 11 bases. The CDR3 loop spans 15 amino acids. Trimming took 4 bases from V and 5 from J; bases not matched to a gene: 4. The germline CDR1 and CDR2 sequences are SGHAT and FQNNGV. CDR3 nucleotide sequence: TGTGCCAGCAGCTCGGGACAGGGGGTAAACAATGAGCAGTTCTTC. This gives the protein CASSSGQGVNNEQFF.

This clone was recorded a few times. The V gene is TRBV5-1, the J gene TRBJ1-2, with D tentatively TRBD1 (6 bases). The germline V gene has CDR1 SGHRS and CDR2 YFSETQ. V lost 4 bases, J lost 3 bases, and 13 bases lay in between. The CDR3 has 14 amino acids. CDR3 DNA sequence: TGCGCCAGCAGCGGGGGCGCAGGGGACTATGGCTACACCTTC. This codes for CASSGGAGDYGYTF.

The chain employs TRBV7-2 and TRBJ2-1; 7 bases line up with TRBD2. There are 14 residues in the CDR3. Germline lookup yields CDR1 SGHTA and CDR2 FQGNSA. V was clipped by 4 bases and J by 9 bases; unmatched bases: 9. CDR3 in DNA: TGTGCCAGCAGCTCCACCCGGGACTACGGTGAGCAGTTCTTC. Amino acids: CASSSTRDYGEQFF. Variable domain in full (rest from reference TRBV7-2 and TRBJ2-1): GAGVSQSPSNKVTEKGKDVELRCDPISGHTALYWYRQSLGQGLEFLIYFQGNSAPDKSGLPSDRFSAERTGGSVSTLTIQRTQQEDSAVYLCASSSTRDYGEQFFGPGTRLTVL.

Comment on this clone: At one boundary the junction diverges from the germline segment, which might be a read error. The identical CDR3 is also encoded by other nucleotide sequences in the sample. The rearrangement links TRBV25-1 to TRBJ1-1; the D gene is possibly TRBD1 (5 bases). From germline, CDR1 is MGHDK and CDR2 SYGVNS. The CDR3 is 14 residues long. This chain's CDR3 is CASSHRGRATEAFF. CDR3 sequence (DNA): TGTGCCAGCAGCCACCGGGGGAGGGCCACTGAAGCCTTCTTT.

The rearrangement links TRBV4-3 to TRBJ2-1; 7 bases agree with TRBD2. The CDR3 is 18 amino acids. Germline V gives CDR1 LGHNA, CDR2 YSLEER. V trimming: 0 bases; J trimming: 9 bases; junction bases outside the gene matches: 17. CDR3 loop: CASSQDSPSLADLAEQFF. The CDR3 nucleotides are TGCGCCAGCAGCCAAGACTCGCCCTCTCTAGCGGACCTAGCTGAGCAGTTCTTC.

This clone was seen only a few times. This sequence joins TRBV18 and TRBJ2-2; possible D gene TRBD1, 7 bases. The length of the CDR3 is 16 residues. V dropped 2 bases and J dropped 3 bases, with 13 bases sitting between them. Germline CDR1 is KGHSH and CDR2 is LQKENI. The CDR3, as DNA: TGTGCCAGCTCACCAGCGGGACAGAGAGACACCGGGGAGCTGTTTTTT. This codes for CASSPAGQRDTGELFF.

The chain uses TRBV4-1 and TRBJ1-1, with 7 bases aligning to TRBD1. CDR3 length: 13 amino acids. With 4 bases clipped from V and 4 bases from J, the junction kept 3 bases outside the gene matches. Per the germline V gene, CDR1 is MGHRA and CDR2 is YSYEKL. The CDR3 bases are TGCGCCAGCAGCCCGACAGGGATCACTGAAGCTTTCTTT. Amino acid sequence: CASSPTGITEAFF.

The chain carries TRBV28 and TRBJ2-3; the match to TRBD2 covers 7 bases. CDR3 length equals 13 residues. J was trimmed by 2 bases and V by 8 bases; bases with no gene match: 4. Germline CDR1 reads MDHEN; CDR2 reads SYDVKM. CDR3 nucleotide sequence: TGTGCCAGCGGACTAGGAGACACAGATACGCAGTATTTT. It specifies CASGLGDTDTQYF.

V is TRBV4-2 and J is TRBJ2-5; weak D call: TRBD2 (5 bases). This CDR3 contains 16 residues. Looked up from germline, CDR1 is LGHNA and CDR2 is YNFKEQ. Trimming took off 3 bases at V and 2 bases at J, with 16 bases between the two ends. CDR3 in amino acids: CASSQHLGREQETQYF. CDR3 nucleotide sequence: TGTGCCAGCAGCCAGCACTTGGGAAGGGAGCAAGAGACCCAGTACTTC.

This clone was seen a single time. DNA of the CDR3: TGCGCCAGCAGCCAAGGACTAGCTCTCGCCACAGATACGCAGTATTTT. It is translated as CASSQGLALATDTQYF. The chain joins TRBV4-3 to TRBJ2-3; TRBD2 matches 7 bases. CDR3 length: 16 residues. CDR1 and CDR2 (germline): LGHNA, YSLEER. V was clipped by 1 base and J by 2 bases; unmatched bases: 6.

This clone was detected a few times. This sequence joins TRBV7-3 and TRBJ2-2; 9 bases match TRBD1. After removal of 4 bases from V and 6 bases from J, the junction contained 9 bases not matched to a gene. CDR1 SGHTA and CDR2 FQGTGA come from the germline V gene. The length of the CDR3 is 16 residues. The CDR3 reads CASSSTGGSGAGELFF. CDR3 bases: TGTGCCAGCAGCTCAACAGGGGGCTCTGGAGCCGGGGAGCTGTTTTTT.

V gene TRBV5-4 combines with J gene TRBJ2-3; TRBD1 matches 7 bases. CDR1 is SGHNT, CDR2 YYREEE, per germline (reference sequence). The CDR3 covers 15 residues. The V and J ends lost 4 bases and 0 bases, in that order; junction bases with no gene match: 5. The CDR3 region is CASSRRDSSTDTQYF. CDR3 bases: TGTGCCAGCAGCCGACGGGACAGCAGCACAGATACGCAGTATTTT.

CDR3 sequence: CASSLVAASTEAFF. Written as DNA, the CDR3 is TGTGCCAGCAGCTTAGTAGCTGCTAGCACTGAAGCTTTCTTT. The chain combines TRBV7-9 with TRBJ1-1; D is uncertain. This CDR3 is built from 14 residues. V shed 1 base and J shed 4 bases, with 10 bases lying between them. CDR1 is SEHNR and CDR2 is FQNEAQ in the germline V gene (reference sequence).

This clone was counted only a few times. J is TRBJ2-1 and V is TRBV7-2, with a weak D call TRBD1 (6 bases). Trimming took 7 bases from V and 3 from J, leaving 19 bases between them. Germline values: CDR1 SGHTA, CDR2 FQGNSA. The CDR3 loop spans 16 amino acids. The CDR3 region has the DNA TGTGCCAGCACCCCGGGTCAGGGGTCAGGCTACAATGAGCAGTTCTTC. Its translation: CASTPGQGSGYNEQFF.

This chain uses TRBV5-6 with TRBJ2-1; D ambiguous. CDR1 is SGHDT, CDR2 YYEEEE, per germline. The CDR3 has 11 amino acids. V lost 2 bases and J lost 5, with 2 bases in between. Here the CDR3 reads CASSFNNEQFF. In nucleotides, the CDR3 is TGTGCCAGCAGCTTTAACAATGAGCAGTTCTTC.

This chain connects TRBV9 to TRBJ2-7, with 9 bases lining up with TRBD2. This CDR3 is 16 amino acids long. Germline V gives CDR1 SGDLS, CDR2 YYNGEE. J gave up 4 bases and V 4 bases, and 12 bases lay outside the gene matches. The CDR3 nucleotides read TGTGCCAGCAGCCCCAAACAGGGGACTAGCTCTTACGAGCAGTACTTC. This translates into CASSPKQGTSSYEQYF.

The sample holds a few counts of this clone. The chain is built from TRBV4-2 and TRBJ2-1; the D gene is possibly TRBD1 (6 bases). CDR1 and CDR2 (germline): LGHNA, YNFKEQ. This CDR3 contains 16 residues. Between the trimmed V and J ends, which lost 0 bases and 5 bases, there was a span of 14 bases. DNA for the CDR3: TGTGCCAGCAGCCAAGAGTTGAGACGGGACAACAATGAGCAGTTCTTC. It is translated as CASSQELRRDNNEQFF.

The chain carries TRBV4-2 and TRBJ2-2, with TRBD1 matching over 8 bases. This CDR3 contains 18 residues. Germline assignment: CDR1 LGHNA and CDR2 YNFKEQ. Trimming removed 0 bases from V and 0 bases from J; junction bases left unmatched: 6. The CDR3, as DNA: TGTGCCAGCAGCCAAGAAGGACCGACAGGGGCGAACACCGGGGAGCTGTTTTTT. Translation: CASSQEGPTGANTGELFF.

The gene calls are TRBV21-1 and TRBJ2-7; the D call in the table, TRBD1, was not verified against the DNA. TRBV21-1 is termed a pseudogene. The CDR3 extends over 16 amino acids. The CDR3 sequence: CASSKLMCRGSYEQYF. The DNA of the CDR3 is TGTGCCAGCAGCAAATTAATGTGCAGGGGCTCCTACGAGCAGTACTTC.

The rearrangement uses TRBV5-1 and TRBJ2-3; 7 positions agree with TRBD2. This CDR3 has 17 residues. With 0 bases clipped from V and 3 bases from J, the junction kept 10 bases outside the gene matches. Germline lookup yields CDR1 SGHRS and CDR2 YFSETQ. The CDR3 reads CASSLASTGAGTDTQYF. CDR3 DNA sequence: TGCGCCAGCAGCTTGGCGTCCACGGGAGCGGGAACAGATACGCAGTATTTT.

The chain has TRBV18 and TRBJ1-2; D not certain. The CDR3 runs 21 residues. Trimming left V 6 bases short and J 2 bases short, with 34 bases between. CDR1 KGHSH and CDR2 LQKENI come from the germline V gene. The CDR3 protein is CASSTQRERRTAKGQNYGYTF. In DNA, the CDR3 is TGTGCCAGCTCTACGCAACGGGAGCGAAGGACGGCAAAGGGCCAGAACTATGGCTACACCTTC.

The gene calls are TRBV7-8 and TRBJ2-5, with 10 bases aligning to TRBD1. The CDR3 runs 15 residues. The V gene's germline CDR1 is SGHVS and CDR2 FQNEAQ. The V segment lost 5 bases and the J segment 5 bases; nucleotides outside the gene matches: 8. CDR3 bases: TGTGCCAGCAGCCAGGACAGGGGGGCTTGGGAGACCCAGTACTTC. This gives the protein CASSQDRGAWETQYF.

The chain joins TRBV4-2 to TRBJ2-1, with 12 bases aligning to TRBD2. CDR3 length: 19 residues. Germline trimming cut 1 base from V and 5 bases from J; bases unmatched to any gene: 12. Germline-derived CDR1 and CDR2 are LGHNA and YNFKEQ. The CDR3 DNA follows: TGTGCCAGCAGCCAAGGCGGGACTAGCGGGCTCGGCTACAACAATGAGCAGTTCTTC. Its translation is CASSQGGTSGLGYNNEQFF.

CDR3 DNA: TGTGCCAGCAGCTTGGCCCAACAGTCGAACACTGAAGCTTTCTTT. Its translation is CASSLAQQSNTEAFF. This sequence joins TRBV5-4 and TRBJ1-1; no firm D call. The CDR3 totals 15 residues. Germline V CDR1 and CDR2: SGHNT, YYREEE (reference sequence). The V and J ends lost 0 bases and 1 base respectively, with 10 bases between them.